Shown below are 17 T cell receptor beta chains from a single sample sequenced in a study of human T cells and chemical hapten exposure. Time point indicated: patch test 2, 6 weeks after DPC sensitization. Treatment defined: therapeutic diphenylcyclopropenone sensitization with weekly scalp DPC. TCRdb re-derived calls from the RACE reads in MiXCR, one entry per CDR3 protein. The sample includes about 350,000 distinct CDR3 sequences, over 6% of them seen just once. The sample was whole blood, taken in connection with sensitization to the hapten diphenylcyclopropenone (DPC). The receptors come from a woman between 18 and 29 years old with alopecia areata. Some clones in this sample may be carry-over from other donors' samples.

This clonotype appeared many times. The V call is TRBV4-3, the J call TRBJ1-3; D gene unclear. CDR1 LGHNA and CDR2 YSLEER come from the germline V gene. The CDR3 runs to 15 residues. V dropped 5 bases and J dropped 0 bases, with 11 bases sitting between them. The CDR3, as DNA: TGCGCCAGCAGCAAAGGAAGCGCCTCTGGAAACACCATATATTTT. It specifies CASSKGSASGNTIYF.

This clonotype was counted between two and nine times. The chain is built from TRBV29-1 and TRBJ2-6, with D perhaps matching TRBD1 or TRBD2 (5 bases each). Germline V gene sequence: CDR1 SQVTM, CDR2 ANQGSEA. There are 14 residues in the CDR3. Trimming cost V 1 base and J 2 bases, with 6 bases left between them. CDR3 bases: TGCAGCGTTGAAGGAGGGGCTGGGGCCAACGTCCTGACTTTC. Translated: CSVEGGAGANVLTF.

The gene calls are TRBV4-3 and TRBJ2-3; D possibly corresponds to TRBD1 (5 bases). Trimming cost V 0 bases and J 1 base, with 20 bases left between them. CDR3 length: 19 residues. CDR1 is LGHNA, CDR2 YSLEER, per germline. The CDR3 sequence: CASSQDSAQGVGGTDTQYF. In DNA form, the CDR3 reads TGCGCCAGCAGCCAAGATTCCGCCCAGGGTGTCGGTGGCACAGATACGCAGTATTTT.

This clonotype was observed a few times. The chain employs TRBV27 and TRBJ1-4; tentative D call: TRBD1 (5 bases). Per germline, CDR1 MNHEY and CDR2 SMNVEV (reference sequence). This CDR3 spans 15 amino acids. V was clipped by 2 bases and J by 3 bases, with 10 bases between them. DNA of the CDR3: TGTGCCAGCAGTTTAGGGGAGGGGTCTAATGAAAAACTGTTTTTT. This codes for CASSLGEGSNEKLFF.

A few counts support this clonotype. CDR3 DNA: TGTGCCAGCACTTTTGAGGGTCTAACCCTCAATGAGCAGTTCTTC. Translating gives CASTFEGLTLNEQFF. V and J are TRBV25-1 and TRBJ2-1, with D possibly matching TRBD2 (5 bases). The germline V and J ends were trimmed by 7 bases and 6 bases, with 19 bases remaining between them. The CDR3 consists of 15 residues. Per the germline V gene, CDR1 is MGHDK and CDR2 is SYGVNS.

The sample holds many counts of this clonotype. This rearrangement joins TRBV4-3 to TRBJ1-5; D gene uncertain. This CDR3 has 13 residues. The V end lost 0 bases, the J end lost 7 bases, and 7 bases lay between the germline ends. Germline assignment: CDR1 LGHNA and CDR2 YSLEER. The DNA of the CDR3 is TGCGCCAGCAGCCAAGAGCCTGAGCAGCCCCAGCATTTT. Translated, it gives CASSQEPEQPQHF.

This clonotype has a handful of counts. The chain is built from TRBV7-2 and TRBJ2-3; D gene uncertain. This CDR3 has 15 amino acids. Per the germline V gene, CDR1 is SGHTA and CDR2 is FQGNSA. V shed 5 bases and J shed 3 bases, with 15 bases lying between them. This CDR3 reads CASSTRTVTTDTQYF. The CDR3 coding sequence is TGTGCCAGCAGCACACGCACGGTTACTACAGATACGCAGTATTTT.

About this clonotype: One junction end does not reproduce the germline sequence, and a read error may be involved. The chain recombines TRBV6-1 with TRBJ1-6; maybe TRBD1 (6 bases). The CDR3 is 17 residues long. Germline V CDR1 and CDR2: MNHNS, SASEGT. Here the CDR3 DNA reads TGTGCCAGCAGAGAAGGACAGCTTAGCTCCTATAATTCACCCCTCCACTTT. Amino acid sequence: CASREGQLSSYNSPLHF.

This clonotype was seen repeatedly, ten times or more. The chain links TRBV10-3 to TRBJ1-1, with 8 bases fitting TRBD1. Germline loops: CDR1 ENHRY, CDR2 SYGVKD. This CDR3 region has 17 residues. The junction had 10 bases not matched to a gene; V was cut back by 3 bases and J by 1 base. The CDR3 DNA reads TGTGCCATCAGTGAAACCACCGGACAGGGTCCGAACACTGAAGCTTTCTTT. This encodes CAISETTGQGPNTEAFF.

This clonotype has a count of ten or more. The chain couples TRBV28 to TRBJ1-3; 7 positions match TRBD1. Germline CDR1 reads MDHEN; CDR2 reads SYDVKM. The junction had 5 bases not matched to a gene; V was cut back by 6 bases and J by 0 bases. The CDR3 has 15 amino acids. CDR3: CASSLPGGSGNTIYF. The CDR3 nucleotides are TGTGCCAGCAGCCTCCCAGGGGGCTCTGGAAACACCATATATTTT.

The gene calls are TRBV7-2 and TRBJ2-5; D is uncertain. CDR1 and CDR2 from the germline V gene are SGHTA and FQGNSA. The CDR3 consists of 13 residues. The ends were cut back, 2 bases at V and 5 bases at J, with 9 bases in the middle. The CDR3 is CASSLYGSETQYF. CDR3 DNA sequence: TGTGCCAGCAGCTTATACGGTTCGGAGACCCAGTACTTC.

There are many counts of this clonotype. The chain couples TRBV6-5 to TRBJ1-3; no clear D. Trimming shortened V by 0 bases and J by 0 bases, and 18 bases separated the two germline ends. There are 19 residues in the CDR3. Germline V gene data show CDR1 as MNHEY and CDR2 as SVGAGI. CDR3 coding DNA: TGTGCCAGCAGTTACTCGACCGGTGCGGGTGGATCCTCTGGAAACACCATATATTTT. The encoded protein is CASSYSTGAGGSSGNTIYF.

This clonotype appeared a few times. The junction differs from germline at one of its ends, possibly a read error. The chain carries TRBV7-7 and TRBJ2-1, with 10 positions matching TRBD2. The CDR3 length is 16 residues. The germline CDR1 and CDR2 sequences are SSHAT and FNYEAQ (reference sequence). The CDR3 protein is CASSTLSGGSSNEQFF. Here the CDR3 DNA reads TGTGCTAGCAGCACCCTTAGCGGGGGGTCGTCCAATGAGCAGTTCTTC.

The V call is TRBV5-6, the J call TRBJ2-3, with unresolved D. The CDR3 loop spans 12 amino acids. Germline CDR1 is SGHDT and CDR2 is YYEEEE. V was shortened by 0 bases and J by 10 bases, with 9 bases between the two germline ends. This CDR3 reads CASSLGGSPQYF. The CDR3 DNA follows: TGTGCCAGCAGCTTGGGCGGCAGCCCGCAGTATTTT.

This clonotype was found many times. Sequence at one end of the junction differs from germline and may be a read error. V is TRBV5-6 and J is TRBJ1-1; TRBD1 matches 12 bases. From germline, CDR1 is SGHDT and CDR2 YYEEEE. The CDR3 spans 16 residues. CDR3 amino acids: CASRLGQGARNTEAFF. CDR3 nucleotide sequence: TGTGCCAGCAGATTGGGACAGGGGGCGAGGAACACTGAAGCTTTCTTT.

This chain links TRBV12-3 or TRBV12-4 with TRBJ2-1; 10 bases are shared with TRBD1. The V segment lost 7 bases and the J segment 3 bases; nucleotides outside the gene matches: 9. This CDR3 has 16 residues. The CDR3 protein is CASNREGTGVYNEQFF. DNA for the CDR3: TGTGCCAGCAACCGAGAAGGGACAGGGGTCTACAATGAGCAGTTCTTC.

This clonotype has ten or more counts. J is TRBJ2-5 and V is TRBV4-3; TRBD2 matches at 12 bases. Germline values: CDR1 LGHNA, CDR2 YSLEER. After removal of 2 bases from V and 3 bases from J, the junction contained 1 base not matched to a gene. This CDR3 is 15 amino acids long. CDR3 residues: CASSQTSGGKETQYF. CDR3 in DNA: TGCGCCAGCAGCCAAACTAGCGGGGGGAAAGAGACCCAGTACTTC.